The 28 T cell receptor beta chains in this list originate from one sample, sequenced in a study of PD-1 blockade in classical Hodgkin lymphoma. With no exception, relapse followed autologous stem cell transplantation in all patients, and brentuximab vedotin exposure varied. Data came from immunoSEQ multiplex PCR; TCRdb stores just in-frame clones and leaves some out. The sample consists of about 98,000 clones, approximately 80% of them appearing once. This specimen was peripheral blood mononuclear cells (PBMCs), taken before the second cycle of nivolumab. These receptors came from a human donor with classical Hodgkin lymphoma.

The V call is TRBV28, the J call TRBJ2-5; tentative D call: TRBD2 (5 bases). The CDR3 runs 16 residues. Trimming shortened V by 3 bases and J by 3 bases, and 17 bases separated the two germline ends. Germline assignment: CDR1 MDHEN and CDR2 SYDVKM. For the CDR3, the DNA is TGTGCCAGCAGTTTCGCGGGTGGGCGGCTAAAAGAGACCCAGTACTTC. Protein product: CASSFAGGRLKETQYF.

The chain uses TRBV7-2 and TRBJ2-2, with 8 bases lining up with TRBD2. The CDR3 is 16 residues long. Germline trimming cut 6 bases from V and 0 bases from J; bases unmatched to any gene: 6. Germline CDR1 is SGHTA and CDR2 is FQGNSA. DNA of the CDR3: TGTGCCAGCAGGCCGCCGGGACTAGCGAACACCGGGGAGCTGTTTTTT. This encodes CASRPPGLANTGELFF.

V gene TRBV6-6 combines with J gene TRBJ2-3, with a possible D match to TRBD1 (5 bases). There are 13 residues in the CDR3. CDR1 and CDR2 from the germline V gene are MNHNY and SVGAGI (reference sequence). V shed 7 bases and J shed 0 bases, with 8 bases lying between them. The CDR3 loop reads CASTKGSTDTQYF. For the CDR3, the DNA is TGTGCCAGCACCAAGGGGAGCACAGATACGCAGTATTTT.

The rearrangement uses TRBV29-1 and TRBJ2-7; D is uncertain. CDR3 length: 11 amino acids. Trimming left V 6 bases short and J 3 bases short, with 9 bases between. CDR1 SQVTM and CDR2 ANQGSEA come from the germline V gene. The CDR3 DNA follows: TGCAGCGTCCAGGAGATCTACGAGCAGTACTTC. This encodes CSVQEIYEQYF.

Here the CDR3 reads CAIKGAPGTSGSMGTDTQYF. The CDR3 region has the DNA TGTGCCATCAAGGGGGCCCCCGGGACTAGCGGGAGTATGGGCACAGATACGCAGTATTTT. V and J are TRBV10-3 and TRBJ2-3, with 14 bases fitting TRBD2. The germline V gene encodes CDR1 ENHRY and CDR2 SYGVKD. CDR3 size: 20 residues. Trimming cost V 7 bases and J 1 base; bases outside gene matches: 16.

The chain links TRBV7-9 to TRBJ2-7; 11 bases align to TRBD2. J lost 3 bases, V lost 2 bases, and 3 bases had no gene match. The CDR3 contains 15 residues. The germline V gene has CDR1 SEHNR and CDR2 FQNEAQ (reference sequence). CDR3 sequence (DNA): TGTGCCAGCAGCTTAAGGGGACTAGCGGACTACGAGCAGTACTTC. It codes for CASSLRGLADYEQYF. Variable domain in full (rest from reference TRBV7-9 and TRBJ2-7): DTGVSQNPRHKITKRGQNVTFRCDPISEHNRLYWYRQTLGQGPEFLTYFQNEAQLEKSRLLSDRFSAERPKGSFSTLEIQRTEQGDSAMYLCASSLRGLADYEQYFGPGTRLTVT.

The chain links TRBV10-3 to TRBJ2-7; no clear D gene. CDR3 length: 14 amino acids. The V and J ends lost 0 bases and 1 base respectively, with 7 bases between them. Germline CDR1 reads ENHRY; CDR2 reads SYGVKD. CDR3 sequence: CAISESGSSYEQYF. CDR3 DNA sequence: TGTGCCATCAGTGAGTCGGGCAGTTCCTACGAGCAGTACTTC.

The rearrangement joins TRBV10-3 to TRBJ1-1, with a tentative D call TRBD1 (5 bases). Trimming removed 2 bases at V and 1 base at J, with 11 bases between. CDR3 size: 15 residues. CDR1 and CDR2 from the germline V gene are ENHRY and SYGVKD. The DNA of the CDR3 is TGTGCCATCAGTGAGCCCCGTGGGGGGAACACTGAAGCTTTCTTT. It encodes CAISEPRGGNTEAFF.

The rearrangement joins TRBV7-2 to TRBJ2-5; 7 bases are a match to TRBD1. V dropped 5 bases and J dropped 5; count of bases not matched to a gene: 8. This CDR3 is 14 amino acids long. The germline V gene encodes CDR1 SGHTA and CDR2 FQGNSA. Written as DNA, the CDR3 is TGTGCCAGCAGCAAACAGGGGTGGGAGGAGACCCAGTACTTC. Its protein product is CASSKQGWEETQYF.

The gene calls are TRBV9 and TRBJ1-4; D gene uncertain. Germline assignment: CDR1 SGDLS and CDR2 YYNGEE. The V end lost 0 bases, the J end lost 4 bases, and 4 bases lay between the germline ends. This CDR3 has 13 amino acids. The CDR3 DNA sequence: TGTGCCAGCAGCGTAGATAGTAATGAAAAACTGTTTTTT. Its translation: CASSVDSNEKLFF.

The sample holds one count of this clone. This chain uses TRBV21-1 with TRBJ2-7; no DNA check was done on the table's D call, TRBD2. TRBV21-1 is a known pseudogene. The CDR3 totals 16 residues. The CDR3 spells CASSKRGTAGVYEQYF. In nucleotides, the CDR3 is TGTGCCAGCAGCAAAAGGGGGACGGCGGGAGTATACGAGCAGTACTTC.

The gene calls are TRBV10-3 and TRBJ1-2; the D is unclear. The CDR3 has 14 amino acids. The V gene's germline CDR1 is ENHRY and CDR2 SYGVKD. The V end lost 0 bases, the J end lost 4 bases, and 9 bases lay between the germline ends. DNA of the CDR3: TGTGCCATCAGTGAGTCTGGGTCCCCCTATGGCTACACCTTC. As protein: CAISESGSPYGYTF.

This sequence joins TRBV27 and TRBJ1-1; TRBD1 agrees at 9 bases. Germline V CDR1 and CDR2: MNHEY, SMNVEV (reference sequence). This CDR3 contains 13 residues. Trimming took 5 bases from V and 6 from J; bases not matched to a gene: 4. Here the CDR3 reads CASSKTGGPEAFF. CDR3 DNA: TGTGCCAGCAGTAAGACAGGGGGTCCTGAAGCTTTCTTT.

The chain is built from TRBV6-5 and TRBJ2-7; possibly TRBD1 or TRBD2 for D (5 bases each). The CDR3 loop spans 15 amino acids. CDR1 MNHEY and CDR2 SVGAGI come from the germline V gene. Between the trimmed V and J ends, which lost 3 bases and 6 bases, there was a span of 18 bases. The CDR3 nucleotides read TGTGCCAGCAGTTATAGGCCCGGCAGGGAGCCCGAGCAGTACTTC. It encodes CASSYRPGREPEQYF.

The chain has TRBV28 and TRBJ2-7, with D tentatively TRBD2 (5 bases). The CDR3 extends over 11 amino acids. Trimming removed 8 bases at V and 3 bases at J, with 8 bases between. Germline V gives CDR1 MDHEN, CDR2 SYDVKM. CDR3 sequence reads: CASRTFYEQYF. CDR3 nucleotides: TGTGCCAGCCGGACTTTCTACGAGCAGTACTTC.

The V call is TRBV5-1, the J call TRBJ1-1; 9 bases line up with TRBD1. The V gene's germline CDR1 is SGHRS and CDR2 YFSETQ. Unmatched junction bases numbered 13, after V lost 4 bases and J lost 0 bases. The CDR3 is made up of 18 amino acids. CDR3 loop: CASSTRPGTGIMNTEAFF. In DNA form, the CDR3 reads TGCGCCAGCAGCACTCGCCCCGGGACAGGGATCATGAACACTGAAGCTTTCTTT.

This chain uses TRBV5-5 with TRBJ2-1; 8 bases map to TRBD2. The V gene's germline CDR1 is SGHKS and CDR2 YYEKEE (reference sequence). The CDR3 has 16 amino acids. Losses at the gene ends were 0 bases for V and 5 bases for J; bases not matched to a gene: 7. The CDR3 DNA follows: TGTGCCAGCAGCTTGGGACTAGCGAGAGGAAACAATGAGCAGTTCTTC. It translates to CASSLGLARGNNEQFF.

This clone appeared a single time. The chain combines TRBV28 with TRBJ2-7, with 11 positions matching TRBD2. The CDR3 totals 15 residues. The ends lost 7 bases at V and 3 bases at J; junction bases unmatched: 8. Per germline, CDR1 MDHEN and CDR2 SYDVKM. The CDR3 DNA sequence: TGTGCCAGCACTGCTACTAGCGGGAGTCTCTACGAGCAGTACTTC. Amino acids: CASTATSGSLYEQYF.

This clone was picked up a small number of times. The same CDR3 also results from other DNA sequences found in this sample. The chain has TRBV30 and TRBJ1-5; D gene ambiguous. From germline, CDR1 is GTSNPN and CDR2 SVGIG (reference sequence). V lost 0 bases, J lost 4 bases, and 7 bases lay in between. This CDR3 region has 13 residues. The CDR3 sequence: CAWSVQSNQPQHF. CDR3 DNA sequence: TGTGCCTGGAGTGTACAGTCGAATCAGCCCCAGCATTTT. Using reference TRBV30 and TRBJ1-5 for the parts outside the CDR3, the full variable domain is SQTIHQWPATLVQPVGSPLSLECTVEGTSNPNLYWYRQAAGRGLQLLFYSVGIGQISSEVPQNLSASRPQDRQFILSSKKLLLSDSGFYLCAWSVQSNQPQHFGDGTRLSIL.

The rearrangement links TRBV27 to TRBJ1-2; 8 bases match TRBD1. The junction had 7 bases not matched to a gene; V was cut back by 5 bases and J by 8 bases. The germline CDR1 and CDR2 sequences are MNHEY and SMNVEV (reference sequence). The CDR3 covers 13 residues. In DNA, the CDR3 is TGTGCCAGCAGTGCCCAGACAGGGGTCGGCTACACCTTC. It translates to CASSAQTGVGYTF.

The rearrangement uses TRBV27 and TRBJ2-7; TRBD2 is a possible D gene (6 bases). The CDR3 contains 15 residues. Trimming stripped 8 bases from V and 0 bases from J, with 17 bases between. CDR1 and CDR2 from the germline V gene are MNHEY and SMNVEV (reference sequence). The CDR3 DNA sequence: TGTGCCAGCGCTACCACCTCCGGGAGCTCCTACGAGCAGTACTTC. This gives the protein CASATTSGSSYEQYF.

This clone was counted a few times. V gene TRBV7-2 combines with J gene TRBJ1-1; no clear D gene. CDR3 length: 14 residues. Trimming stripped 2 bases from V and 0 bases from J, with 7 bases between. Germline loops: CDR1 SGHTA, CDR2 FQGNSA. The CDR3 DNA sequence: TGTGCCAGCAGCTTATCCGGAGTGAACACTGAAGCTTTCTTT. Its translation is CASSLSGVNTEAFF.

This clone occurred once. The genes are TRBV10-2 and TRBJ2-1, with 15 bases matching TRBD2. Trimming cost V 9 bases and J 7 bases; bases outside gene matches: 4. Germline CDR1 and CDR2: WSHSY and SAAADI. CDR3 size: 14 residues. CDR3 residues: CARGGTSGRNEQFF. CDR3 nucleotide sequence: TGCGCCAGGGGAGGGACTAGCGGGAGGAATGAGCAGTTCTTC.

Points on this clone: At one boundary the junction diverges from the germline segment, which might be a read error. The rearrangement links TRBV30 to TRBJ2-1, with 15 bases lining up with TRBD2. CDR3 length: 12 amino acids. Germline V gene data show CDR1 as GTSNPN and CDR2 as SVGIG (reference sequence). Here the CDR3 DNA reads TGTGCCTGGAGAGGGACTAGCGGGAGGCGGCTCTTC. This gives the protein CAWRGTSGRRLF.

This chain joins TRBV5-6 and TRBJ2-2; D gene uncertain. Germline V lookup: CDR1 SGHDT, CDR2 YYEEEE. The CDR3 consists of 15 residues. Trimming removed 2 bases at V and 4 bases at J, with 12 bases between. The CDR3 DNA is TGTGCCAGCAGCTTCGGACCGTTTGCCACCGGGGAGCTGTTTTTT. It specifies CASSFGPFATGELFF.

The V and J genes are TRBV10-3 and TRBJ2-7, with 10 bases identical to TRBD2. Trimming at V came to 4 bases and at J to 7 bases, leaving 7 bases not matched to a gene. Germline CDR1 reads ENHRY; CDR2 reads SYGVKD. CDR3 size: 14 residues. The CDR3 loop is CAISGGLAGVEQYF. The CDR3 DNA reads TGTGCCATCAGTGGAGGCCTAGCGGGGGTGGAGCAGTACTTC.

This sequence joins TRBV2 and TRBJ1-3, with D tentatively TRBD1 (6 bases). Trimming stripped 10 bases from V and 4 bases from J, with 20 bases between. CDR1 is SNHLY, CDR2 FYNNEI, per germline. CDR3 length: 15 residues. CDR3 nucleotides: TGTGCCACCACAATTGGAGGGGGGCAAGGAAACACCATATATTTT. The encoded protein is CATTIGGGQGNTIYF.

This clone was found a few times. V gene TRBV29-1 combines with J gene TRBJ2-7; D is possibly TRBD1 (6 bases). CDR3 length equals 14 residues. Trimming stripped 4 bases from V and 3 bases from J, with 16 bases between. Germline V gene sequence: CDR1 SQVTM, CDR2 ANQGSEA. The CDR3 bases are TGCAGCGTTGGCGACAGGTTTGGAGACTACGAGCAGTACTTC. Its translation: CSVGDRFGDYEQYF.